The rows below give T cell receptor beta chains drawn from one sample of a study of blood T cells in healthy people across ages. One entry per CDR3 protein results from TCRdb running MiXCR on the 5' RACE reads. Here the sample spans 1.5 million to 2 million distinct CDR3 sequences, about 39% being singletons. Material: blood. The source of these receptors is a human donor in good health. Both conserved end residues are part of each CDR3. A D gene is named only where the DNA matches it firmly. Expanded clones are given a class, and other clones once, few, many or no size at all.

J: TRBJ1-6; V: TRBV10-3; size: few; D: TRBD1; DNA: TGTGCCATCAGTGAGAGACAGGGTGATTCACCCCTCCACTTT; CDR3: CAISERQGDSPLHF
J: TRBJ1-4; V: TRBV15; size: -; D: TRBD1; DNA: TGTGCCACCAGCAGAGGATCGACAGGGGGGAATGAAAAACTGTTTTTT; CDR3: CATSRGSTGGNEKLFF
J: TRBJ2-1; V: TRBV11-1; size: few; D: TRBD2; DNA: TGTGCCAGCAGCAAAAGCGGGGGGGATTACAATGAGCAGTTCTTC; CDR3: CASSKSGGDYNEQFF
J: TRBJ2-7; V: TRBV20-1; size: -; D: TRBD1; DNA: TGCAGTGCTAGCAAGGACAGGGGGCATAACGAGCAGTACTTC; CDR3: CSASKDRGHNEQYF
J: TRBJ1-2; V: TRBV10-3; size: -; D: -; DNA: TGTGCCATCAGTGAAAGAGGGCAGGGGTATGGCTACACCTTC; CDR3: CAISERGQGYGYTF
J: TRBJ1-2; V: TRBV7-2; size: few; D: -; DNA: TGTGCCAGCAGCAATACCTACAGGGATGGCTACACCTTC; CDR3: CASSNTYRDGYTF
J: TRBJ2-5; V: TRBV7-3; size: many; D: -; DNA: TGTGCCAGCAGCCTAGGGGACCGAGAAGAGACCCAGTACTTC; CDR3: CASSLGDREETQYF
J: TRBJ1-1; V: TRBV12-3/TRBV12-4; size: -; D: -; DNA: TGTGCCAGCAGTCTCAGCTTTAGGACTGAAGCTTTCTTT; CDR3: CASSLSFRTEAFF
J: TRBJ1-5; V: TRBV28; size: -; D: -; DNA: TGTGCCAGCAGTTTTAAGGGGTGGGTGAGCAATCGGCCCCAGCATTTT; CDR3: CASSFKGWVSNRPQHF
J: TRBJ1-1; V: TRBV6-5; size: few; D: -; DNA: TGTGCCACGGGGGCAGGATCCGCTGAAGCTTTCTTT; CDR3: CATGAGSAEAFF
J: TRBJ2-3; V: TRBV15; size: -; D: TRBD1; DNA: TGTGCCACCAAAACAGGGGACCCCACAGATACGCAGTATTTT; CDR3: CATKTGDPTDTQYF
J: TRBJ1-1; V: TRBV5-5; size: -; D: -; DNA: TGTGCCAGCAGCTTTGGGTTCGGGAAGCTGGAAGCTTTCTTT; CDR3: CASSFGFGKLEAFF
J: TRBJ2-7; V: TRBV6-6; size: once; D: -; DNA: TGTGCCAGCACCGACAGCGACGAGCAGTACTTC; CDR3: CASTDSDEQYF
J: TRBJ2-6; V: TRBV7-3; size: few; D: -; DNA: TGTGCCAGCAGCCCCCAGGTCCTCTCTGGGGCCAACGTCCTGACTTTC; CDR3: CASSPQVLSGANVLTF
J: TRBJ2-3; V: TRBV15; size: -; D: -; DNA: TGTGCCACCAGCAGAGGATCGGGAATGGGCACAGATACGCAGTATTTT; CDR3: CATSRGSGMGTDTQYF
J: TRBJ1-4; V: TRBV7-2; size: once; D: -; DNA: TGTGCCAGCAGCTTAGTACAGAAAAATGAAAAACGGTTTTTT; CDR3: CASSLVQKNEKRFF
J: TRBJ2-1; V: TRBV7-7; size: -; D: -; DNA: TGTGCTAGCAGCCTGATGGGGGCGGGCGATGAGCAGTTCTTC; CDR3: CASSLMGAGDEQFF
J: TRBJ2-1; V: TRBV10-3; size: -; D: -; DNA: TGTGCCATCAAGACTGGGCCCGGCAATGAGCAGTTCTTC; CDR3: CAIKTGPGNEQFF
J: TRBJ2-7; V: TRBV3-1; size: -; D: -; DNA: TGTGCCAGCAGCAAGATGGGGGTGGAAGAGCAGTACTTC; CDR3: CASSKMGVEEQYF
J: TRBJ2-7; V: TRBV5-1; size: -; D: -; DNA: TGCGCCAGCAGCTTTTCCTTCGACAGAATTGAGCAGTACTTC; CDR3: CASSFSFDRIEQYF
J: TRBJ2-7; V: TRBV5-1; size: many; D: -; DNA: TGCGCCAGCAGCTCTGAACCCACGGACGAGCAGTACTTC; CDR3: CASSSEPTDEQYF
J: TRBJ2-7; V: TRBV14; size: many; D: -; DNA: TGTGCCAGCAGCCCCTGGGGAAGCGAGCAGTACTTC; CDR3: CASSPWGSEQYF
J: TRBJ2-1; V: TRBV12-3/TRBV12-4; size: -; D: -; DNA: TGTGCCAGCAGGGAGTGGGGGGCAAGGGACAATGAGCAGTTCTTC; CDR3: CASREWGARDNEQFF
J: TRBJ2-1; V: TRBV7-8; size: -; D: -; DNA: TGTGCCAGCAGCGCACCCCGAGGGGGGCAGTTCTTC; CDR3: CASSAPRGGQFF
J: TRBJ2-5; V: TRBV7-2; size: -; D: -; DNA: TGTGCCAGCAGCTTAGAGGGCCGCAGGGGATACACTATAGAGACCCAGTACTTC; CDR3: CASSLEGRRGYTIETQYF
J: TRBJ1-2; V: TRBV12-3/TRBV12-4; size: -; D: -; DNA: TGTGCCAGCACCACCCTATGGACAGCAAACTATGGCTACACCTTC; CDR3: CASTTLWTANYGYTF
J: TRBJ2-5; V: TRBV6-5; size: -; D: -; DNA: TGTGCCAGCAGTTACGCGAATGGGAGGTGGGAGACCCAGTACTTC; CDR3: CASSYANGRWETQYF
J: TRBJ1-6; V: TRBV25-1; size: -; D: TRBD1; DNA: TGTGCCAGCAGTGCCGGGACAGGGGATTTCGCCCTCCACTTT; CDR3: CASSAGTGDFALHF
J: TRBJ2-5; V: TRBV4-3; size: -; D: TRBD2; DNA: TGCGCCAGCAGCCAGGGACATCAACCGGGACTAGCGGGGGGTCGTTGGTACCAAGAGACCCAGTACTTC; CDR3: CASSQGHQPGLAGGRWYQETQYF
J: TRBJ1-2; V: TRBV20-1; size: -; D: -; DNA: TGCAGTGCGAAATCCGGGACAACTAACTATGGCTACACCTTC; CDR3: CSAKSGTTNYGYTF
J: TRBJ1-1; V: TRBV29-1; size: -; D: TRBD1; DNA: TGCAGCGTTGAATATAGGGGACAGCATAATGAAGCTTTCTTT; CDR3: CSVEYRGQHNEAFF
J: TRBJ1-1; V: TRBV9; size: -; D: -; DNA: TGTGCCAGCAGCGTGGCCCCTCAGGGGAACACTGAAGCTTTCTTT; CDR3: CASSVAPQGNTEAFF
J: TRBJ1-1; V: TRBV15; size: -; D: -; DNA: TGTGCCACCAGAAGGGAAACTGAAGCTTTCTTT; CDR3: CATRRETEAFF
J: TRBJ2-5; V: TRBV7-3; size: few; D: -; DNA: TGTGCCAGCAGCACCCGCCTACAAGAGACCCAGTACTTC; CDR3: CASSTRLQETQYF
J: TRBJ1-2; V: TRBV20-1; size: many; D: -; DNA: TGCAGTGCTAGGGGAGGGGGGTCGAGGGGCTACACCTTC; CDR3: CSARGGGSRGYTF
J: TRBJ2-5; V: TRBV7-2; size: -; D: TRBD1; DNA: TGTGCCAGCAGCTTATCGACAGGGGATGGGGAGACCCAGTACTTC; CDR3: CASSLSTGDGETQYF
J: TRBJ1-1; V: TRBV20-1; size: few; D: -; DNA: TGCAGTGCTAGAGCCGGGAGGGACACTGAAGCTTTCTTT; CDR3: CSARAGRDTEAFF
J: TRBJ2-5; V: TRBV4-2; size: -; D: -; DNA: TGTGCCAGCAGCCAAGAAGCAGCGAGTTCCCAAGAGACCCAGTACTTC; CDR3: CASSQEAASSQETQYF
J: TRBJ2-7; V: TRBV29-1; size: -; D: TRBD1; DNA: TGCAGCACTCAATCGGACAGGGTGTACAATGAGCAGTACTTC; CDR3: CSTQSDRVYNEQYF
J: TRBJ1-6; V: TRBV12-3/TRBV12-4; size: few; D: -; DNA: TGTGCCAGCAGTTTAGGGTTGGCCTATAATTCACCCCTCCACTTT; CDR3: CASSLGLAYNSPLHF
J: TRBJ2-1; V: TRBV6-5; size: -; D: -; DNA: TGTGCCAGCAGCTTAGCCAAGCTAAGGCAGGTTTCTCGTAATGAGCAGTTCTTC; CDR3: CASSLAKLRQVSRNEQFF
J: TRBJ2-6; V: TRBV11-1; size: many; D: -; DNA: TGTGCCAGCAGCTTAGCCCCGAGACCGGTCTCTGGGGCCAACGTCCTGACTTTC; CDR3: CASSLAPRPVSGANVLTF
J: TRBJ1-2; V: TRBV4-1; size: few; D: -; DNA: TGCGCCAGCAGCCAAGACGTACCCTTTGGGTATGGCTACACCTTC; CDR3: CASSQDVPFGYGYTF
J: TRBJ1-2; V: TRBV7-2; size: -; D: -; DNA: TGTGCCAGCAGCCCAGGGCGGGGGCCCGACTATGGCTACACCTTC; CDR3: CASSPGRGPDYGYTF
J: TRBJ1-5; V: TRBV27; size: -; D: -; DNA: TGTGCCAGCAAAACCAGGGTCGGCCAGCCCCAGCATTTT; CDR3: CASKTRVGQPQHF
J: TRBJ2-4; V: TRBV14; size: few; D: -; DNA: TGTGCCAGCAGCCAACTAACAGCCAAAAACATTCAGTACTTC; CDR3: CASSQLTAKNIQYF
J: TRBJ1-1; V: TRBV7-2; size: -; D: TRBD1; DNA: TGTGCCAGCAGCGGATACAGGGGGAACACTGAAGCTTTCTTT; CDR3: CASSGYRGNTEAFF
J: TRBJ2-3; V: TRBV12-3/TRBV12-4; size: -; D: -; DNA: TGTGCCAGCAACTTCGGGCCATTGGGCACAGATACGCAGTATTTT; CDR3: CASNFGPLGTDTQYF
J: TRBJ2-5; V: TRBV13; size: once; D: -; DNA: TGTGCCAGCAGCTGGGGGATACAAGAGACCCAGTACTTC; CDR3: CASSWGIQETQYF
J: TRBJ1-1; V: TRBV12-3/TRBV12-4; size: few; D: -; DNA: TGTGCCAGCAGTCCCCAGGGGAGTAGCGCTGAAGCTTTCTTT; CDR3: CASSPQGSSAEAFF
J: TRBJ2-3; V: TRBV10-3; size: -; D: -; DNA: TGTGCCATCAGCGACCGGGGGACCCGAGGGGTGGATACGCAGTATTTT; CDR3: CAISDRGTRGVDTQYF
J: TRBJ1-1; V: TRBV7-9; size: -; D: -; DNA: TGTGCCAGCAGTCCTAACCGTGAAGCTTTCTTT; CDR3: CASSPNREAFF
J: TRBJ2-5; V: TRBV7-9; size: -; D: -; DNA: TGTGCCGGCACTCTGGCAGCAAGCCAAGAGCCCCAGTACTTC; CDR3: CAGTLAASQEPQYF
J: TRBJ1-1; V: TRBV6-5; size: few; D: TRBD1; DNA: TGTGCCAGCAGATACCCCGGGACAGGGCCTGTGGACACTGAAGCTTTCTTT; CDR3: CASRYPGTGPVDTEAFF